This T cell receptor beta chain appears in the sequencing data of a study of vaccination and CD4 T cells after COVID-19. Study as a whole: Vaccination of participants consisted of two doses of either BNT162b2 or mRNA-1273 vaccine. The authors gave control cultures a CEFX pool, an HIV-1 Nef pool, or no peptide. Study-wide results and caveats: Spike mono-reactivity held for 304 of 307 vaccine-specific clones in convalescent patients.

Sequence data for DNA of cultured CD4+ T cells were generated by the Oncomine TCR Beta short-read assay. From the PCR reads, TCRdb called clonotypes with MiXCR, one entry per CDR3 protein. The profile shows approximately 15,000 distinct CDR3 sequences, around 61% of them singletons. Treatment indicated: roughly 10-day PBMC culture with coronavirus spike peptide pools or control peptides (ViraFEST assay). The CDR3 has 14 amino acids. Germline CDR1 SGDLS, CDR2 YYNGEE. The V end lost 0 bases, the J end lost 8 bases, and 9 bases lay between the germline ends. This clonotype was picked up a small number of times. Its antigen is not known.

The receptor was isolated from a human donor who had recovered from COVID-19. The chain uses TRBV9 and TRBJ1-6; D is possibly TRBD1 (5 bases). Sequencing input: CD4+ T cells from blood, cultured in vitro. The chain's CDR3 is CASSVDTGDSPLHF. The CDR3 coding sequence is TGTGCCAGCAGCGTAGATACGGGGGATTCACCCCTCCACTTT.